This T cell receptor beta chain was obtained from a study of cytomegalovirus exposure and HLA in healthy donors. Whole-study results and caveats: Cytomegalovirus-associated status was assigned to some 180 TCR beta chains.

This CDR3 is built from 14 residues. After removal of 7 bases from V and 3 bases from J, the junction contained 9 bases not matched to a gene. The V gene's germline CDR1 is SGHRS and CDR2 YFSETQ. Amplification used 60 Vbeta primers and 13 Jbeta primers. Only in-frame clones appear in the TCRdb table, and some are missing; sequencing was by immunoSEQ multiplex PCR. The sample lists 170,000 or so clones; about four fifths were seen once. In the case of this clone: The antigen is not known.

Input material: PBMCs. The clonotype was recovered from a man between 50 and 59 years old in good health and CMV-seronegative. V and J are TRBV5-1 and TRBJ2-7; 8 positions agree with TRBD2. CDR3 DNA sequence: TGCGCCAGCTCCACGGGACTAGGGATCTACGAGCAGTACTTC. Its protein is CASSTGLGIYEQYF.